This entry lists 20 T cell receptor beta chains sequenced from one sample in a study of T cell changes during pregnancy in multiple sclerosis. Clones were read by immunoSEQ multiplex PCR, and TCRdb kept only the in-frame ones, dropping some. The table lists 35,000 to 45,000 clones, roughly 89% of them singletons. This material consisted of CD4+ T cells from peripheral blood mononuclear cells, taken after pregnancy. The receptor set was obtained from a female donor in good health, enrolled as a control in a pregnancy study.

The chain uses TRBV7-9 and TRBJ1-2; 8 bases are a match to TRBD1. Trimming removed 5 bases from V and 3 bases from J; junction bases left unmatched: 5. Germline loops: CDR1 SEHNR, CDR2 FQNEAQ (reference sequence). The length of the CDR3 is 14 residues. CDR3: CASSMDREDYGYTF. DNA for the CDR3: TGTGCCAGCAGCATGGACAGGGAGGACTATGGCTACACCTTC.

The chain combines TRBV18 with TRBJ1-2; 8 nucleotides line up with TRBD1. The CDR3 runs to 15 residues. Per germline, CDR1 KGHSH and CDR2 LQKENI. J was trimmed by 0 bases and V by 5 bases; bases with no gene match: 5. CDR3 sequence: CASSTGTGANYGYTF. In DNA, the CDR3 is TGTGCCAGCTCAACCGGGACAGGAGCTAACTATGGCTACACCTTC.

This clone appeared once. The chain employs TRBV15 and TRBJ2-5; 10 bases align to TRBD1. This CDR3 region has 16 residues. V was clipped by 0 bases and J by 3 bases; unmatched bases: 4. Germline V gene sequence: CDR1 LNHNV, CDR2 YYDKDF (reference sequence). CDR3 sequence reads: CATSREGGQGKETQYF. The CDR3 nucleotides are TGTGCCACCAGCAGAGAGGGGGGACAGGGGAAAGAGACCCAGTACTTC.

V gene TRBV18 combines with J gene TRBJ1-4; weak D call: TRBD1 (6 bases). There are 15 residues in the CDR3. Trimming removed 3 bases at V and 1 base at J, with 9 bases between. Germline CDR1 is KGHSH and CDR2 is LQKENI. CDR3 nucleotide sequence: TGTGCCAGCTCACCGTTAGGGGGAACTAATGAAAAACTGTTTTTT. Its translation: CASSPLGGTNEKLFF.

V usage is TRBV19 and J usage is TRBJ2-7; 8 nucleotides match TRBD1. V was pared by 10 bases and J by 6 bases, with 14 bases of the junction left unmatched. The CDR3 is made up of 14 amino acids. CDR1 and CDR2 (germline): LNHDA, SQIVND (reference sequence). The CDR3 sequence is CATSNPGQGSEQYF. Here the CDR3 DNA reads TGTGCCACCTCGAACCCCGGACAGGGAAGCGAGCAGTACTTC. Drawing the rest from reference TRBV19 and TRBJ2-7, the complete variable domain is DGGITQSPKYLFRKEGQNVTLSCEQNLNHDAMYWYRQDPGQGLRLIYYSQIVNDFQKGDIAEGYSVSREKKESFPLTVTSAQKNPTAFYLCATSNPGQGSEQYFGPGTRLTVT.

This chain uses TRBV10-3 with TRBJ2-2; 8 bases match TRBD1. The CDR3 has 17 amino acids. J was trimmed by 5 bases and V by 7 bases; bases with no gene match: 15. Germline V gives CDR1 ENHRY, CDR2 SYGVKD. In nucleotides, the CDR3 is TGTGCCATCACCCAGTTTCGACAGGGGATGAGGACCGGGGAGCTGTTTTTT. Residues: CAITQFRQGMRTGELFF.

This rearrangement joins TRBV11-2 to TRBJ2-1, with 7 bases matching TRBD1. J gave up 4 bases and V 1 base, and 4 bases lay outside the gene matches. Germline V gives CDR1 SGHAT, CDR2 FQNNGV. The CDR3 length is 15 residues. The CDR3 sequence is CASSLVGGPYNEQFF. The CDR3 nucleotides read TGTGCCAGCAGCTTAGTAGGGGGCCCTTACAATGAGCAGTTCTTC.

The CDR3, as DNA: TGTGCCAGCACCGGGACTAGCGGGAGCGTCACCGGGGAGCTGTTTTTT. It yields the protein CASTGTSGSVTGELFF. The chain links TRBV10-3 to TRBJ2-2; 14 nucleotides agree with TRBD2. The ends lost 10 bases at V and 4 bases at J; junction bases unmatched: 8. This CDR3 is 16 amino acids long. CDR1 and CDR2 (germline): ENHRY, SYGVKD.

V is TRBV18 and J is TRBJ2-7, with TRBD2 matching over 12 bases. V was pared by 4 bases and J by 3 bases, with 4 bases of the junction left unmatched. Germline V gene sequence: CDR1 KGHSH, CDR2 LQKENI. The CDR3 covers 15 residues. CDR3 region: CASSRRLAGDYEQYF. The CDR3, as DNA: TGTGCCAGCTCACGACGACTAGCGGGGGACTACGAGCAGTACTTC.

The rearrangement links TRBV2 to TRBJ1-2; TRBD1 aligns across 7 bases. The CDR3 totals 13 residues. Germline assignment: CDR1 SNHLY and CDR2 FYNNEI. With 1 base clipped from V and 4 bases from J, the junction kept 0 bases outside the gene matches. The CDR3 is CASSEGTGYGYTF. CDR3 nucleotide sequence: TGTGCCAGCAGTGAAGGGACAGGCTATGGCTACACCTTC.

The rearrangement links TRBV27 to TRBJ2-2, with 7 positions matching TRBD2. The CDR3 is 15 residues long. The ends lost 6 bases at V and 5 bases at J; junction bases unmatched: 9. Germline V lookup: CDR1 MNHEY, CDR2 SMNVEV (reference sequence). The CDR3 protein is CASRPQLAPTGELFF. CDR3 sequence (DNA): TGTGCCAGCAGACCTCAACTAGCGCCTACCGGGGAGCTGTTTTTT.

The rearrangement uses TRBV9 and TRBJ2-7, with 9 bases aligning to TRBD1. The J segment lost 9 bases and the V segment lost 2 bases, leaving 12 bases of the junction unmatched. Germline V gives CDR1 SGDLS, CDR2 YYNGEE. The CDR3 has 15 residues. CDR3 protein: CASSVGQGLRSVQYF. Written as DNA, the CDR3 is TGTGCCAGCAGCGTGGGACAGGGTTTACGTTCTGTGCAGTACTTC.

The rearrangement joins TRBV10-3 to TRBJ1-6; 12 positions agree with TRBD1. The V gene end was trimmed by 1 base and the J gene end by 7 bases; junction bases not matched to a gene: 8. Germline V gives CDR1 ENHRY, CDR2 SYGVKD. The CDR3 contains 18 residues. CDR3 amino acids: CAISEWDRGQGGNSPLHF. As DNA, the CDR3 is TGTGCCATCAGTGAGTGGGACAGGGGGCAAGGAGGAAATTCACCCCTCCACTTT.

The rearrangement links TRBV9 to TRBJ1-4; 9 bases agree with TRBD1. Germline trimming cut 5 bases from V and 7 bases from J; bases unmatched to any gene: 12. The germline V gene has CDR1 SGDLS and CDR2 YYNGEE. The CDR3 is 16 amino acids. CDR3 nucleotide sequence: TGTGCCAGCAGTGATTTCTCCGGGACAGGGAGTGAAAAACTGTTTTTT. It encodes CASSDFSGTGSEKLFF.

The sample holds one count of this clone. The V gene is TRBV6-5, the J gene TRBJ1-1; 10 bases line up with TRBD1. The CDR3 contains 13 residues. V trimming: 7 bases; J trimming: 6 bases; junction bases outside the gene matches: 5. Per germline, CDR1 MNHEY and CDR2 SVGAGI. The CDR3 region is CASKRQGAAEAFF. The CDR3 nucleotides read TGTGCCAGCAAACGACAGGGGGCTGCTGAAGCTTTCTTT.

The chain has TRBV6-1 and TRBJ2-5, with TRBD2 matching over 10 bases. With 10 bases clipped from V and 0 bases from J, the junction kept 8 bases outside the gene matches. The CDR3 runs to 15 residues. Germline CDR1 is MNHNS and CDR2 is SASEGT. The DNA for the CDR3 is TGTGCCACCGGTCGGACTAGCGGTTACCAAGAGACCCAGTACTTC. Translating gives CATGRTSGYQETQYF.

The J gene is TRBJ2-3, the V gene TRBV5-1; 9 nucleotides align to TRBD2. This CDR3 is built from 14 residues. The trim removed 7 bases at V and 0 bases at J, leaving 3 bases unmatched. Germline values: CDR1 SGHRS, CDR2 YFSETQ. CDR3 loop: CASGGLASTDTQYF. For the CDR3, the DNA is TGCGCCAGCGGTGGACTAGCGAGCACAGATACGCAGTATTTT.

The rearrangement joins TRBV5-6 to TRBJ2-1; D unclear. V gave up 0 bases and J gave up 3 bases, with 10 bases separating them. This CDR3 has 15 residues. Germline lookup yields CDR1 SGHDT and CDR2 YYEEEE. Written as DNA, the CDR3 is TGTGCCAGCAGCTTGGATGGAGCGCACTACAATGAGCAGTTCTTC. Translated: CASSLDGAHYNEQFF. The whole variable domain, filled in from reference TRBV5-6 and TRBJ2-1, reads DAGVTQSPTHLIKTRGQQVTLRCSPKSGHDTVSWYQQALGQGPQFIFQYYEEEERQRGNFPDRFSGHQFPNYSSELNVNALLLGDSALYLCASSLDGAHYNEQFFGPGTRLTVL.

V and J are TRBV19 and TRBJ2-3; the match to TRBD1 covers 7 bases. This CDR3 contains 15 residues. J lost 6 bases, V lost 5 bases, and 11 bases had no gene match. Germline CDR1 is LNHDA and CDR2 is SQIVND (reference sequence). The CDR3 protein is CASSVRTGLGDTQYF. In DNA form, the CDR3 reads TGTGCCAGTAGTGTTAGGACAGGATTGGGTGATACGCAGTATTTT.

This sequence joins TRBV5-4 and TRBJ2-3; D uncertain. CDR1 and CDR2 from the germline V gene are SGHNT and YYREEE (reference sequence). Trimming left V 4 bases short and J 4 bases short, with 7 bases between. This CDR3 spans 12 amino acids. The CDR3, as DNA: TGTGCCAGCAGCCCGCTACCAGATACGCAGTATTTT. This gives the protein CASSPLPDTQYF.